Below, 21 T cell receptor beta chains from the same sample are listed, as sequenced in a study of cytomegalovirus exposure and HLA in healthy donors. The PCR contained 60 Vbeta and 13 Jbeta primers. TCRdb's table, derived via immunoSEQ multiplex PCR, lists solely in-frame clones and lacks some. The sample has around 100,000 clones. Specimen: PBMCs. These TCRs come from a man aged 30 to 45 in good health and CMV-seronegative.

The genes are TRBV7-2 and TRBJ2-1, with 10 positions matching TRBD2. The germline gives CDR1 SGHTA, CDR2 FQGNSA. J was trimmed by 6 bases and V by 4 bases; bases with no gene match: 9. The CDR3 sequence is 16 residues long. The CDR3 protein is CASSSQASGGGNEQFF. The CDR3 DNA reads TGTGCCAGCAGCTCCCAAGCTAGCGGGGGAGGCAATGAGCAGTTCTTC. Complete variable domain (other parts from reference TRBV7-2 and TRBJ2-1): GAGVSQSPSNKVTEKGKDVELRCDPISGHTALYWYRQSLGQGLEFLIYFQGNSAPDKSGLPSDRFSAERTGGSVSTLTIQRTQQEDSAVYLCASSSQASGGGNEQFFGPGTRLTVL.

The J gene is TRBJ1-1, the V gene TRBV7-2, with a possible D match to TRBD1 (5 bases). The V end was cut by 1 base, the J end by 4 bases, with 16 bases between. Per the germline V gene, CDR1 is SGHTA and CDR2 is FQGNSA. The CDR3 consists of 16 residues. As DNA, the CDR3 is TGTGCCAGCAGCTTAGAGAAGTGGGGGGGGAGCACTGAAGCTTTCTTT. Residues: CASSLEKWGGSTEAFF.

The chain joins TRBV2 to TRBJ2-5, with 13 nucleotides matching TRBD2. CDR1 is SNHLY and CDR2 is FYNNEI in the germline V gene. Losses at the gene ends were 5 bases for V and 9 bases for J; bases not matched to a gene: 18. This CDR3 region has 18 residues. The chain's CDR3 is CASSSGTSGDGSRRAQYF. The CDR3 region has the DNA TGTGCCAGCAGTAGCGGGACTAGCGGGGACGGGTCAAGAAGGGCCCAGTACTTC.

The chain uses TRBV5-4 and TRBJ2-1; 9 bases fit TRBD1. V trimming: 1 base; J trimming: 6 bases; junction bases outside the gene matches: 8. The CDR3 runs to 16 residues. Germline CDR1 is SGHNT and CDR2 is YYREEE (reference sequence). CDR3 DNA sequence: TGTGCCAGCAGCTTGAGTGGGACAGGGTTTTCCAATGAGCAGTTCTTC. This encodes CASSLSGTGFSNEQFF.

This chain links TRBV7-9 with TRBJ2-3, with D perhaps matching TRBD2 (6 bases). CDR1 and CDR2 from the germline V gene are SEHNR and FQNEAQ (reference sequence). The CDR3 runs 15 residues. Trimming stripped 4 bases from V and 4 bases from J, with 15 bases between. The CDR3 DNA is TGTGCCAGCAGCTACAGGAAGGGAGGAGCAGATACGCAGTATTTT. It yields the protein CASSYRKGGADTQYF.

The chain is built from TRBV18 and TRBJ1-1, with 8 bases fitting TRBD1. Germline V gives CDR1 KGHSH, CDR2 LQKENI. CDR3 length equals 16 residues. V lost 5 bases, J lost 0 bases, and 8 bases stayed unmatched. CDR3 in DNA: TGTGCCAGCTCATCGGGACAGGCAAGGATGAACACTGAAGCTTTCTTT. Amino acid sequence: CASSSGQARMNTEAFF.

The chain joins TRBV5-1 to TRBJ2-7, with 8 nucleotides matching TRBD1. Germline CDR1 reads SGHRS; CDR2 reads YFSETQ. J was trimmed by 0 bases and V by 4 bases; bases with no gene match: 12. The CDR3 is 17 amino acids. Here the CDR3 reads CASSPGQGSKGSYEQYF. The CDR3 DNA reads as TGCGCCAGCAGCCCCGGACAGGGAAGTAAGGGCTCCTACGAGCAGTACTTC.

The V call is TRBV5-4, the J call TRBJ2-7; D is perhaps TRBD2 (7 bases). The V gene lost 3 bases and the J gene lost 7 bases, with 17 bases spanning the gap. CDR3 length: 14 amino acids. Germline loops: CDR1 SGHNT, CDR2 YYREEE (reference sequence). CDR3 in amino acids: CASSYPGRGGEQYF. In DNA, the CDR3 is TGTGCCAGCAGCTACCCGGGGAGGGGGGGAGAGCAGTACTTC. The variable domain in full, completed from reference TRBV5-4 and TRBJ2-7, reads ETGVTQSPTHLIKTRGQQVTLRCSSQSGHNTVSWYQQALGQGPQFIFQYYREEENGRGNFPPRFSGLQFPNYSSELNVNALELDDSALYLCASSYPGRGGEQYFGPGTRLTVT.

The V gene is TRBV4-2, the J gene TRBJ1-2; D gene ambiguous. V dropped 0 bases and J dropped 0 bases, with 14 bases sitting between them. Germline values: CDR1 LGHNA, CDR2 YNFKEQ. The CDR3 contains 17 residues. The CDR3 nucleotides are TGTGCCAGCAGCCAAGAAACAGTCCCCCACTCTAACTATGGCTACACCTTC. This sequence encodes CASSQETVPHSNYGYTF.

V and J are TRBV29-1 and TRBJ1-2; TRBD1 might be the D (6 bases). The CDR3 spans 12 residues. Germline values: CDR1 SQVTM, CDR2 ANQGSEA. Trimming took 4 bases from V and 0 from J, leaving 6 bases between them. CDR3 sequence (DNA): TGCAGCGTTGGACAGGCTAACTATGGCTACACCTTC. This gives the protein CSVGQANYGYTF. The variable domain in full, with the rest retrieved from reference TRBV29-1 and TRBJ1-2, is SAVISQKPSRDICQRGTSLTIQCQVDSQVTMMFWYRQQPGQSLTLIATANQGSEATYESGFVIDKFPISRPNLTFSTLTVSNMSPEDSSIYLCSVGQANYGYTFGSGTRLTVV.

The chain links TRBV9 to TRBJ1-6; maybe TRBD1 (5 bases). This CDR3 is built from 14 residues. V was trimmed by 0 bases and J by 9 bases, leaving 10 bases between them. Germline lookup yields CDR1 SGDLS and CDR2 YYNGEE. The CDR3 bases are TGTGCCAGCAGCGTAGGGGGCGATCGTTCACCCCTCCACTTT. Translating gives CASSVGGDRSPLHF.

The chain employs TRBV5-1 and TRBJ1-5; D not resolved. Trimming took off 7 bases at V and 5 bases at J, with 13 bases between the two ends. Germline V lookup: CDR1 SGHRS, CDR2 YFSETQ. CDR3 size: 13 residues. The CDR3 reads CASAPEIDQPQHF. CDR3 nucleotides: TGCGCCAGCGCCCCTGAGATAGATCAGCCCCAGCATTTT.

The chain links TRBV5-6 to TRBJ1-1; D is unclear. Looked up from germline, CDR1 is SGHDT and CDR2 is YYEEEE. The CDR3 is 13 amino acids. Deletions cut 1 base from V and 6 bases from J, with 10 bases between. In nucleotides, the CDR3 is TGTGCCAGCAGCTTGCGAGGGTTCGCTGAAGCTTTCTTT. Amino acid sequence: CASSLRGFAEAFF.

The chain joins TRBV2 to TRBJ2-7; 7 bases are a match to TRBD1. The V segment lost 6 bases and the J segment 4 bases; nucleotides outside the gene matches: 9. CDR3 size: 14 residues. CDR1 and CDR2 (germline): SNHLY, FYNNEI. In nucleotides, the CDR3 is TGTGCCAGCAGCCGGGACAGCTCCCCTTACGAGCAGTACTTC. This sequence encodes CASSRDSSPYEQYF.

The chain uses TRBV2 and TRBJ2-3; a possible D gene is TRBD2 (6 bases). V lost 4 bases, J lost 7 bases, and 9 bases lay in between. CDR1 is SNHLY, CDR2 FYNNEI, per germline. The CDR3 covers 12 residues. As DNA, the CDR3 is TGTGCCAGCAGTGTCTGGACTAATACGCAGTATTTT. It codes for CASSVWTNTQYF.

This chain connects TRBV19 to TRBJ1-5; TRBD1 agrees at 10 bases. The CDR3 consists of 18 residues. V was pared by 5 bases and J by 2 bases, with 12 bases of the junction left unmatched. Germline CDR1 LNHDA, CDR2 SQIVND (reference sequence). The CDR3 loop is CASSPSQTGGLGNQPQHF. CDR3 coding DNA: TGTGCCAGTAGTCCCTCCCAGACAGGGGGCTTGGGCAATCAGCCCCAGCATTTT. The variable domain in full, with the rest retrieved from reference TRBV19 and TRBJ1-5, is DGGITQSPKYLFRKEGQNVTLSCEQNLNHDAMYWYRQDPGQGLRLIYYSQIVNDFQKGDIAEGYSVSREKKESFPLTVTSAQKNPTAFYLCASSPSQTGGLGNQPQHFGDGTRLSIL.

The chain carries TRBV18 and TRBJ2-1; 10 positions agree with TRBD1. Germline values: CDR1 KGHSH, CDR2 LQKENI. The V gene end was trimmed by 5 bases and the J gene end by 9 bases; junction bases not matched to a gene: 13. The CDR3 extends over 16 amino acids. CDR3 nucleotides: TGTGCCAGCTCAGCTTCGTGGACAGGGGGTCAGAGTGAGCAGTTCTTC. This translates into CASSASWTGGQSEQFF.

CDR3 loop: CASSVVAGGGETQYF. The CDR3 DNA is TGTGCCAGCAGCGTAGTAGCGGGGGGCGGGGAGACCCAGTACTTC. The genes are TRBV9 and TRBJ2-5, with 10 bases that match TRBD2. Trimming removed 0 bases from V and 5 bases from J; junction bases left unmatched: 4. This CDR3 is 15 amino acids long. The germline V gene has CDR1 SGDLS and CDR2 YYNGEE.

This rearrangement joins TRBV19 to TRBJ1-1, with D unresolved. This CDR3 region has 13 residues. Trimming stripped 7 bases from V and 4 bases from J, with 13 bases between. Per the germline V gene, CDR1 is LNHDA and CDR2 is SQIVND (reference sequence). The CDR3 region has the DNA TGTGCCAGTAAACCGGGGAGTGGCACTGAAGCTTTCTTT. It translates to CASKPGSGTEAFF.

The rearrangement joins TRBV5-6 to TRBJ1-2, with 11 bases aligning to TRBD1. The CDR3 consists of 16 residues. The germline CDR1 and CDR2 sequences are SGHDT and YYEEEE. The V and J ends lost 4 bases and 2 bases, in that order; junction bases with no gene match: 7. The chain's CDR3 is CASSAGTGGRNYGYTF. The CDR3 DNA follows: TGTGCCAGCAGCGCAGGGACAGGGGGAAGGAACTATGGCTACACCTTC.

This rearrangement joins TRBV4-1 to TRBJ2-4; 7 nucleotides line up with TRBD1. V dropped 1 base and J dropped 2; count of bases not matched to a gene: 5. The CDR3 is 16 residues long. Germline loops: CDR1 MGHRA, CDR2 YSYEKL. CDR3 bases: TGCGCCAGCAGCCAAGGACAGGGACCGTCCAAAAACATTCAGTACTTC. This sequence encodes CASSQGQGPSKNIQYF.